This T cell receptor (beta chain) was sequenced in a study of regulatory T cells in long-lasting Graves disease. V lost 0 bases, J lost 6 bases, and 18 bases lay in between. CDR3 length: 16 residues. Germline V lookup: CDR1 DFQATT, CDR2 SNEGSKA (reference sequence). Arm-PCR of CDR3 regions with iRepertoire HTBI primers generated TCR beta libraries. MiXCR was run by TCRdb on the multiplex PCR reads, yielding one entry per CDR3 protein. Of 250,000 to 300,000 distinct CDR3 sequences listed, 22% were seen once; the top ten hold around three fifths. Sample time point: persistent/refractory GD, antithyroid drugs over 5 years with positive TRAb. PBMCs provided the RNA from which the TCR library was made. An endocrinology department located in Xi'an, China, was where the patients came from. Comments on this clonotype: The antigen is not known.

Study observations and caveats: Among samples with persistent disease, TRBV28, TRBJ1-2 and TRBJ2-5 were favored.

V is TRBV20-1 and J is TRBJ2-1, with D perhaps TRBD2 (5 bases). The sequence came from a female donor with Graves disease. The starting material was peripheral blood mononuclear cells (PBMCs), obtained when the disease was refractory, from a patient treated with antithyroid drugs. The CDR3 reads CSARDFVGVWGNEQFF. The DNA for the CDR3 is TGCAGTGCTAGAGATTTTGTCGGGGTATGGGGCAATGAGCAGTTCTTC.